These 22 T cell receptor beta chains were sequenced from one sample in a study of control samples from healthy donors and cancer patients. Generated by immunoSEQ multiplex PCR, the TCRdb table keeps only in-frame clones and is missing some. This table holds about 45,000 clones, around 75% found once. The specimen sequenced was formalin-fixed, paraffin-embedded tissue. All receptors come from a male donor with melanoma.

V gene TRBV10-2 combines with J gene TRBJ2-7, with a tentative D call TRBD1 (6 bases). This CDR3 contains 15 residues. The V gene's germline CDR1 is WSHSY and CDR2 SAAADI. V dropped 6 bases and J dropped 4 bases, with 19 bases sitting between them. CDR3 sequence reads: CASRDTGYAAYEQYF. DNA of the CDR3: TGCGCCAGCAGAGACACAGGGTACGCCGCTTACGAGCAGTACTTC.

The chain uses TRBV7-9 and TRBJ1-4, with 7 bases that match TRBD1. V was clipped by 4 bases and J by 8 bases; unmatched bases: 7. Per the germline V gene, CDR1 is SEHNR and CDR2 is FQNEAQ (reference sequence). CDR3 length: 14 residues. The CDR3 protein is CASSSSGTAEKLFF. The CDR3 region has the DNA TGTGCCAGCAGCTCTTCCGGGACAGCCGAAAAACTGTTTTTT.

This chain links TRBV28 with TRBJ1-5; unclear D gene. The V and J ends lost 5 bases and 0 bases respectively, with 5 bases between them. CDR1 is MDHEN, CDR2 SYDVKM, per germline. This CDR3 is 13 amino acids long. This chain's CDR3 is CASSRDSNQPQHF. The CDR3 DNA sequence: TGTGCCAGCAGTCGGGATAGCAATCAGCCCCAGCATTTT.

This clone came up a few times. This chain joins TRBV24-1 and TRBJ1-5, with a possible D match to TRBD1 (5 bases). The CDR3 covers 16 residues. Trimming pared 1 base from V and 7 bases from J, leaving 16 bases between. Germline loops: CDR1 KGHDR, CDR2 SFDVKD. The chain's CDR3 is CATSDFGTPNTQPQHF. CDR3 DNA sequence: TGTGCCACCAGTGATTTTGGGACGCCGAATACCCAGCCCCAGCATTTT.

The chain links TRBV7-8 to TRBJ2-1; no reliable D call. V was pared by 7 bases and J by 5 bases, with 21 bases between. The CDR3 has 16 residues. Germline V gene lookup returns CDR1 SGHVS and CDR2 FQNEAQ. CDR3 amino acids: CASISGLTLGNNEQFF. CDR3 DNA sequence: TGTGCCAGCATCTCGGGCCTAACTTTGGGCAACAATGAGCAGTTCTTC. The full variable domain, its missing parts supplied by reference TRBV7-8 and TRBJ2-1, is GAGVSQSPRYKVAKRGQDVALRCDPISGHVSLFWYQQALGQGPEFLTYFQNEAQLDKSGLPSDRFFAERPEGSVSTLKIQRTQQEDSAVYLCASISGLTLGNNEQFFGPGTRLTVL.

The chain joins TRBV29-1 to TRBJ2-5; 7 bases are a match to TRBD2. Trimming at V came to 6 bases and at J to 5 bases, leaving 6 bases not matched to a gene. CDR1 and CDR2 (germline): SQVTM, ANQGSEA. This CDR3 spans 12 amino acids. Here the CDR3 DNA reads TGCAGCGTACCTGTGGGGGGGGAGACCCAGTACTTC. Translation gives CSVPVGGETQYF. The full variable domain, completed using reference TRBV29-1 and TRBJ2-5, is SAVISQKPSRDICQRGTSLTIQCQVDSQVTMMFWYRQQPGQSLTLIATANQGSEATYESGFVIDKFPISRPNLTFSTLTVSNMSPEDSSIYLCSVPVGGETQYFGPGTRLLVL.

The V call is TRBV5-1, the J call TRBJ2-2, with a possible D match to TRBD1 (6 bases). V was cut by 1 base and J by 7 bases, with 14 bases left in between. The germline V gene encodes CDR1 SGHRS and CDR2 YFSETQ. The CDR3 sequence is 15 residues long. The chain's CDR3 is CASSLRQGRSGELFF. The CDR3 DNA is TGCGCCAGCAGCTTGCGGCAGGGGCGAAGCGGGGAGCTGTTTTTT.

The V call is TRBV19, the J call TRBJ2-7; D not resolved. CDR3 length: 10 amino acids. V was clipped by 3 bases and J by 5 bases, with 2 bases between them. Germline-derived CDR1 and CDR2 are LNHDA and SQIVND (reference sequence). Here the CDR3 reads CASSIHEQYF. CDR3 sequence (DNA): TGTGCCAGTAGTATCCACGAGCAGTACTTC. Drawing the rest from reference TRBV19 and TRBJ2-7, the complete variable domain is DGGITQSPKYLFRKEGQNVTLSCEQNLNHDAMYWYRQDPGQGLRLIYYSQIVNDFQKGDIAEGYSVSREKKESFPLTVTSAQKNPTAFYLCASSIHEQYFGPGTRLTVT.

This clone came up a few times. V and J are TRBV2 and TRBJ2-7; D uncertain. The CDR3 length is 11 residues. Trimming stripped 1 base from V and 3 bases from J, with 1 base between. The germline V gene encodes CDR1 SNHLY and CDR2 FYNNEI. The CDR3 DNA reads as TGTGCCAGCAGTGAAGTCTACGAGCAGTACTTC. Translation: CASSEVYEQYF.

V usage is TRBV5-1 and J usage is TRBJ2-1, with D perhaps being TRBD1 or TRBD2 (6 bases each). Germline CDR1 SGHRS, CDR2 YFSETQ. The CDR3 is 14 amino acids. V was trimmed by 6 bases and J by 3 bases, leaving 13 bases between them. The chain's CDR3 is CASKGGGLYNEQFF. The CDR3 bases are TGCGCCAGCAAAGGGGGAGGACTCTACAATGAGCAGTTCTTC.

The chain combines TRBV2 with TRBJ2-5, with TRBD1 matching over 9 bases. The CDR3 contains 15 residues. The germline CDR1 and CDR2 sequences are SNHLY and FYNNEI. The V and J ends lost 7 bases and 5 bases, in that order; junction bases with no gene match: 11. This chain's CDR3 is CASTWTGVIGETQYF. CDR3 DNA: TGTGCCAGCACTTGGACAGGGGTAATAGGGGAGACCCAGTACTTC.

This clone was detected many times. DNA for the CDR3: TGTGCCAGCAGCTCCCAGGGGGCGCACACCGGGGAGCTGTTTTTT. Its translation: CASSSQGAHTGELFF. The rearrangement links TRBV7-9 to TRBJ2-2; 8 positions match TRBD1. This CDR3 has 15 residues. J lost 3 bases, V lost 4 bases, and 4 bases had no gene match. The germline V gene has CDR1 SEHNR and CDR2 FQNEAQ (reference sequence).

V gene TRBV5-5 combines with J gene TRBJ2-5; D is unclear. V was shortened by 0 bases and J by 2 bases, with 8 bases between the two germline ends. Looked up from germline, CDR1 is SGHKS and CDR2 is YYEKEE (reference sequence). The CDR3 totals 14 residues. CDR3 bases: TGTGCCAGCAGCTTGGACGGACGGCAAGAGACCCAGTACTTC. It translates to CASSLDGRQETQYF.

In DNA, the CDR3 is TGTGCCAGCAGTTGGACAGGGGCTGGGGCCAACGTCCTGACTTTC. This encodes CASSWTGAGANVLTF. The chain is built from TRBV6-5 and TRBJ2-6, with 9 bases that match TRBD1. The ends lost 4 bases at V and 2 bases at J; junction bases unmatched: 0. The CDR3 runs 15 residues. Germline V gives CDR1 MNHEY, CDR2 SVGAGI.

The rearrangement uses TRBV20-1 and TRBJ2-4, with unresolved D. Germline CDR1 and CDR2: DFQATT and SNEGSKA (reference sequence). The CDR3 has 14 amino acids. Trimming took off 5 bases at V and 3 bases at J, with 14 bases between the two ends. The CDR3 spells CSAGDTQSKNIQYF. Written as DNA, the CDR3 is TGCAGTGCTGGTGACACACAGAGCAAAAACATTCAGTACTTC.

The V gene is TRBV13, the J gene TRBJ1-4, with 10 nucleotides matching TRBD1. Germline CDR1 and CDR2: PRHDT and FYEKMQ (reference sequence). Unmatched junction bases numbered 6, after V lost 5 bases and J lost 3 bases. This CDR3 region has 16 residues. The CDR3 spells CASSATGGASNEKLFF. CDR3 coding DNA: TGTGCCAGCAGCGCGACAGGGGGCGCGTCTAATGAAAAACTGTTTTTT.

The CDR3 sequence is CASSVVEGQANSPLHF. Here the CDR3 DNA reads TGTGCCAGCAGCGTAGTCGAGGGACAGGCTAATTCACCCCTCCACTTT. The chain has TRBV5-4 and TRBJ1-6; 8 nucleotides align to TRBD1. The CDR3 is 16 amino acids. CDR1 and CDR2 (germline): SGHNT, YYREEE (reference sequence). J gave up 6 bases and V 4 bases, and 9 bases lay outside the gene matches. The full variable domain, in which reference TRBV5-4 and TRBJ1-6 provide the parts outside the CDR3, is ETGVTQSPTHLIKTRGQQVTLRCSSQSGHNTVSWYQQALGQGPQFIFQYYREEENGRGNFPPRFSGLQFPNYSSELNVNALELDDSALYLCASSVVEGQANSPLHFGNGTRLTVT.

The chain combines TRBV7-9 with TRBJ2-3, with TRBD1 matching over 8 bases. Unmatched junction bases numbered 10, after V lost 1 base and J lost 7 bases. Germline assignment: CDR1 SEHNR and CDR2 FQNEAQ (reference sequence). The length of the CDR3 is 16 residues. For the CDR3, the DNA is TGTGCCAGCAGCTTAGTGTTGGCAGGGGGCCGAAATACGCAGTATTTT. The encoded protein is CASSLVLAGGRNTQYF.

The chain joins TRBV7-2 to TRBJ2-2; possibly TRBD2 for D (6 bases). The germline gives CDR1 SGHTA, CDR2 FQGNSA. The CDR3 sequence is 17 residues long. Trimming took 0 bases from V and 4 from J, leaving 15 bases between them. The CDR3 spells CASSLAVGGARTGELFF. DNA of the CDR3: TGTGCCAGCAGCTTAGCGGTTGGCGGGGCGCGCACCGGGGAGCTGTTTTTT.

The J gene is TRBJ1-4, the V gene TRBV6-5; D gene ambiguous. The length of the CDR3 is 14 residues. The V end lost 9 bases, the J end lost 3 bases, and 14 bases lay between the germline ends. The germline CDR1 and CDR2 sequences are MNHEY and SVGAGI. The CDR3 coding sequence is TGTGCCAGTTTCGTGTCGTACGCTAATGAAAAACTGTTTTTT. Protein: CASFVSYANEKLFF.

The rearrangement links TRBV2 to TRBJ2-3; D is possibly TRBD2 (5 bases). The V and J ends lost 1 base and 6 bases respectively, with 11 bases between them. CDR1 is SNHLY, CDR2 FYNNEI, per germline. CDR3 length: 14 amino acids. In DNA, the CDR3 is TGTGCCAGCAGTGAAGGTGGGAGCCCGGATACGCAGTATTTT. Translated: CASSEGGSPDTQYF. The full variable domain, in which reference TRBV2 and TRBJ2-3 provide the parts outside the CDR3, is EPEVTQTPSHQVTQMGQEVILRCVPISNHLYFYWYRQILGQKVEFLVSFYNNEISEKSEIFDDQFSVERPDGSNFTLKIRSTKLEDSAMYFCASSEGGSPDTQYFGPGTRLTVL.

CDR3 amino acids: CASTVPGGETQYF. CDR3 DNA: TGTGCCAGCACTGTCCCGGGCGGAGAGACCCAGTACTTC. The chain couples TRBV11-1 to TRBJ2-5; D is uncertain. V lost 7 bases and J 4 bases, leaving 13 bases between the germline ends. The CDR3 extends over 13 amino acids. Germline V gives CDR1 SGHAT, CDR2 FQDESV (reference sequence).